Each of the 30 T cell receptor beta chains below was sequenced from the same sample in a study of control samples from healthy donors and cancer patients. Profiled with immunoSEQ multiplex PCR; TCRdb holds only in-frame clones, not every one. The table lists about 58,000 clones, roughly 90% of them singletons. Sample: PBMCs. These receptors were taken from a man aged 55 to 70 with colorectal cancer.

The genes are TRBV19 and TRBJ2-7, with 8 positions matching TRBD1. The CDR3 sequence is 14 residues long. CDR1 LNHDA and CDR2 SQIVND come from the germline V gene (reference sequence). Trimming at V came to 9 bases and at J to 4 bases, leaving 11 bases not matched to a gene. The CDR3: CASSGRDRPYEQYF. In DNA form, the CDR3 reads TGTGCCAGCTCCGGCCGGGACAGGCCATACGAGCAGTACTTC. The whole variable domain, filled in from reference TRBV19 and TRBJ2-7, reads DGGITQSPKYLFRKEGQNVTLSCEQNLNHDAMYWYRQDPGQGLRLIYYSQIVNDFQKGDIAEGYSVSREKKESFPLTVTSAQKNPTAFYLCASSGRDRPYEQYFGPGTRLTVT.

The chain joins TRBV18 to TRBJ2-7, with D unclear. This CDR3 is 13 amino acids long. In germline, CDR1 is KGHSH, CDR2 LQKENI. V was trimmed by 6 bases and J by 4 bases, leaving 13 bases between them. CDR3: CASSASKGYEQYF. The DNA of the CDR3 is TGTGCCAGCTCCGCTTCAAAGGGTTACGAGCAGTACTTC. Full variable domain (missing parts from reference TRBV18 and TRBJ2-7): NAGVMQNPRHLVRRRGQEARLRCSPMKGHSHVYWYRQLPEEGLKFMVYLQKENIIDESGMPKERFSAEFPKEGPSILRIQQVVRGDSAAYFCASSASKGYEQYFGPGTRLTVT.

The chain combines TRBV15 with TRBJ1-1; no clear D. V was shortened by 1 base and J by 1 base, with 10 bases between the two germline ends. CDR1 is LNHNV, CDR2 YYDKDF, per germline (reference sequence). This CDR3 contains 15 residues. The CDR3 loop reads CATSRGFGGNTEAFF. CDR3 nucleotides: TGTGCCACCAGCAGAGGGTTTGGAGGGAACACTGAAGCTTTCTTT.

The rearrangement joins TRBV5-4 to TRBJ2-1; 9 bases match TRBD2. V gave up 0 bases and J gave up 6 bases; unmatched junction bases: 4. Germline V gene sequence: CDR1 SGHNT, CDR2 YYREEE (reference sequence). The CDR3 runs 15 residues. CDR3 sequence (DNA): TGTGCCAGCAGCTTGGCGGGCGGGGGGGCCAATGAGCAGTTCTTC. Translated, it gives CASSLAGGGANEQFF.

Only one count was recorded for this clone. The CDR3 region is CASSLLGNQYQETQYF. Here the CDR3 DNA reads TGTGCCAGCAGCTTACTTGGAAACCAGTACCAAGAGACCCAGTACTTC. The chain recombines TRBV7-2 with TRBJ2-5; D not resolved. The CDR3 loop spans 16 amino acids. V was pared by 2 bases and J by 0 bases, with 13 bases between. The germline gives CDR1 SGHTA, CDR2 FQGNSA.

This clone was picked up one time. The V and J genes are TRBV19 and TRBJ1-2, with D uncertain. V gave up 7 bases and J gave up 7 bases, with 13 bases separating them. This CDR3 has 12 residues. Germline V CDR1 and CDR2: LNHDA, SQIVND (reference sequence). CDR3 amino acids: CASTAGPGGYTF. CDR3 coding DNA: TGTGCCAGTACCGCGGGTCCGGGTGGCTACACCTTC.

The V gene is TRBV19, the J gene TRBJ1-2; 9 nucleotides align to TRBD1. Germline V gene data show CDR1 as LNHDA and CDR2 as SQIVND (reference sequence). After removal of 5 bases from V and 7 bases from J, the junction contained 5 bases not matched to a gene. This CDR3 is built from 13 residues. The CDR3 reads CASSAQGAFGYTF. CDR3 in DNA: TGTGCCAGTAGTGCACAGGGGGCTTTTGGCTACACCTTC.

The sample holds a few counts of this clone. CDR3 nucleotide sequence: TGTGCCAGCAGCAACTCCCTTGCAACTAATGAAAAACTGTTTTTT. Translation: CASSNSLATNEKLFF. The chain couples TRBV6-6 to TRBJ1-4; no clear D gene. CDR1 and CDR2 (germline): MNHNY, SVGAGI (reference sequence). This CDR3 is built from 15 residues. V shed 6 bases and J shed 0 bases, with 11 bases lying between them.

The chain is built from TRBV24-1 and TRBJ2-7; 7 nucleotides align to TRBD1. From germline, CDR1 is KGHDR and CDR2 SFDVKD. The CDR3 extends over 14 amino acids. CDR3 region: CGPRRGTAKTGRYF. For the CDR3, the DNA is TGTGGTCCGAGGCGAGGGACAGCAAAAACTGGGCGGTACTTC.

J is TRBJ1-2 and V is TRBV28; perhaps TRBD1 as D (5 bases). Germline V gene data show CDR1 as MDHEN and CDR2 as SYDVKM. V was clipped by 7 bases and J by 3 bases, with 15 bases between them. The length of the CDR3 is 14 residues. CDR3 sequence reads: CASIEWGFDYGYTF. The CDR3 DNA reads TGTGCCAGCATTGAATGGGGCTTCGACTATGGCTACACCTTC.

About this clone: The CDR3 does not close with the conserved phenylalanine or tryptophan, likely indicating a read error. The DNA is omitted, as the CDR3 cannot be located on it reliably, and the CDR3 follows TCRdb's listing. The chain has TRBV7-2 and TRBJ1-4; TRBD1 is the table's D call and was not checked against the DNA. CDR1 and CDR2 from the germline V gene are SGHTA and FQGNSA. The CDR3 numbers 13 amino acids, ends counted. The CDR3 loop reads CASSLWDRVENFG.

This clone turned up a few times. The chain carries TRBV5-1 and TRBJ1-1; a possible D gene is TRBD1 (6 bases). The germline gives CDR1 SGHRS, CDR2 YFSETQ. This CDR3 comprises 13 residues. V lost 0 bases to trimming and J lost 5 bases, with 8 bases between them. CDR3 sequence reads: CASSLEGVTEAFF. CDR3 DNA: TGCGCCAGCAGCTTGGAGGGGGTAACTGAAGCTTTCTTT. The whole variable domain, remainder taken from reference TRBV5-1 and TRBJ1-1, is KAGVTQTPRYLIKTRGQQVTLSCSPISGHRSVSWYQQTPGQGLQFLFEYFSETQRNKGNFPGRFSGRQFSNSRSEMNVSTLELGDSALYLCASSLEGVTEAFFGQGTRLTVV.

The chain uses TRBV2 and TRBJ2-5, with D tentatively TRBD1 (6 bases). CDR3 length: 14 residues. The germline CDR1 and CDR2 sequences are SNHLY and FYNNEI. V lost 1 base to trimming and J lost 5 bases, with 11 bases between them. In DNA, the CDR3 is TGTGCCAGCAGTGAAGACCAGGGGTATGAGACCCAGTACTTC. This codes for CASSEDQGYETQYF.

The chain links TRBV2 to TRBJ2-2; 8 positions match TRBD2. The V gene end was trimmed by 3 bases and the J gene end by 0 bases; junction bases not matched to a gene: 9. The CDR3 is made up of 18 amino acids. Germline CDR1 SNHLY, CDR2 FYNNEI. DNA for the CDR3: TGTGCCAGCAGTGACCCCCCCGGCGGGGGGACGAACACCGGGGAGCTGTTTTTT. This encodes CASSDPPGGGTNTGELFF. Full variable domain (remainder filled in from reference TRBV2 and TRBJ2-2): EPEVTQTPSHQVTQMGQEVILRCVPISNHLYFYWYRQILGQKVEFLVSFYNNEISEKSEIFDDQFSVERPDGSNFTLKIRSTKLEDSAMYFCASSDPPGGGTNTGELFFGEGSRLTVL.

V usage is TRBV28 and J usage is TRBJ1-1; 7 positions agree with TRBD1. The CDR3 totals 12 residues. V gave up 7 bases and J gave up 5 bases; unmatched junction bases: 4. Germline CDR1 MDHEN, CDR2 SYDVKM. Here the CDR3 DNA reads TGTGCCAGCACAGGGGGAATTACTGAAGCTTTCTTT. Amino acids: CASTGGITEAFF.

Details on this clone: One end of the junction fails to match germline, which may point to a read error. The chain carries TRBV2 and TRBJ1-1, with D possibly matching TRBD1 (5 bases). The CDR3 has 16 residues. Germline V gene data show CDR1 as SNHLY and CDR2 as FYNNEI. CDR3 bases: TGTGCCAGCAGTGAGTGGGGGAGCGCATTTGGCACTAAAGCTTTCTTT. Its translation is CASSEWGSAFGTKAFF.

This chain connects TRBV13 to TRBJ1-2; maybe TRBD1 (6 bases). Trimming cost V 4 bases and J 5 bases, with 17 bases left between them. This CDR3 contains 15 residues. Germline lookup yields CDR1 PRHDT and CDR2 FYEKMQ (reference sequence). For the CDR3, the DNA is TGTGCCAGCAGCTCCTACGGGGGGGCAGGATATGGCTACACCTTC. Amino acid sequence: CASSSYGGAGYGYTF.

This clone was detected only once. The chain carries TRBV7-2 and TRBJ2-7; unclear D gene. V shed 0 bases and J shed 6 bases, with 12 bases lying between them. Germline V gene sequence: CDR1 SGHTA, CDR2 FQGNSA. CDR3 length: 14 amino acids. As DNA, the CDR3 is TGTGCCAGCAGCTTAGCAGGCGTCTCAGGCGAGCAGTACTTC. Encoded protein: CASSLAGVSGEQYF.

The V gene is TRBV5-4, the J gene TRBJ2-5; the D gene is possibly TRBD2 (6 bases). Per the germline V gene, CDR1 is SGHNT and CDR2 is YYREEE (reference sequence). Trimming shortened V by 3 bases and J by 3 bases, and 12 bases separated the two germline ends. This CDR3 is 14 amino acids long. CDR3 amino acids: CASSSYSGKETQYF. As DNA, the CDR3 is TGTGCCAGCAGCTCCTATAGCGGAAAAGAGACCCAGTACTTC.

The rearrangement links TRBV2 to TRBJ2-3, with a tentative D call TRBD2 (6 bases). This CDR3 contains 11 residues. With 6 bases removed from V and 14 bases from J, the gap between germline ends came to 15 bases. CDR1 is SNHLY, CDR2 FYNNEI, per germline. The CDR3 region has the DNA TGTGCCAGCAGCCTAGTGGGGGGTTGGTATTTT. It translates to CASSLVGGWYF. The entire variable domain, with the rest obtained from reference TRBV2 and TRBJ2-3, is as follows: EPEVTQTPSHQVTQMGQEVILRCVPISNHLYFYWYRQILGQKVEFLVSFYNNEISEKSEIFDDQFSVERPDGSNFTLKIRSTKLEDSAMYFCASSLVGGWYFGPGTRLTVL.

This clone was recorded once. The chain has TRBV5-5 and TRBJ2-1; D unclear. Germline V gene sequence: CDR1 SGHKS, CDR2 YYEKEE (reference sequence). The CDR3 is 14 amino acids. V lost 0 bases to trimming and J lost 0 bases, with 4 bases between them. As DNA, the CDR3 is TGTGCCAGCAGCTTGGGGGGCTCCTACAATGAGCAGTTCTTC. Its protein is CASSLGGSYNEQFF.

This clone was observed a single time. The gene calls are TRBV28 and TRBJ2-7; maybe TRBD2 (6 bases). The CDR3 spans 16 residues. Trimming cost V 4 bases and J 0 bases, with 16 bases left between them. Per germline, CDR1 MDHEN and CDR2 SYDVKM. As DNA, the CDR3 is TGTGCCAGCAGTTCCTCGTCCGACGGGAGCTCCTACGAGCAGTACTTC. The encoded protein is CASSSSSDGSSYEQYF. Combining the CDR3 with reference TRBV28 and TRBJ2-7 gives the whole variable domain DVKVTQSSRYLVKRTGEKVFLECVQDMDHENMFWYRQDPGLGLRLIYFSYDVKMKEKGDIPEGYSVSREKKERFSLILESASTNQTSMYLCASSSSSDGSSYEQYFGPGTRLTVT.

The chain joins TRBV30 to TRBJ2-5, with 8 bases identical to TRBD2. This CDR3 is built from 15 residues. Germline loops: CDR1 GTSNPN, CDR2 SVGIG (reference sequence). V was pared by 4 bases and J by 1 base, with 8 bases of the junction left unmatched. CDR3 loop: CAWKAQLAAQETQYF. The CDR3 nucleotides read TGTGCCTGGAAGGCCCAACTAGCGGCCCAAGAGACCCAGTACTTC.

This chain connects TRBV5-1 to TRBJ2-7; D possibly corresponds to TRBD2 (5 bases). This CDR3 region has 12 residues. In germline, CDR1 is SGHRS, CDR2 YFSETQ. V was cut by 4 bases and J by 4 bases, with 9 bases left in between. As DNA, the CDR3 is TGCGCCAGCAGCCTCCCGGGGTACGAGCAGTACTTC. Translating it yields CASSLPGYEQYF.

This chain links TRBV6-1 with TRBJ2-1; the D is unclear. This CDR3 is built from 15 residues. Germline V gives CDR1 MNHNS, CDR2 SASEGT. V was clipped by 2 bases and J by 3 bases, with 11 bases between them. The CDR3 nucleotides are TGTGCCAGCAGTGAATTCTCCGTCGGCTACAATGAGCAGTTCTTC. Amino acid sequence: CASSEFSVGYNEQFF.

The chain couples TRBV12-3 or TRBV12-4 to TRBJ2-3, with a tentative D call TRBD2 (5 bases). The CDR3 is made up of 12 amino acids. V shed 8 bases and J shed 2 bases, with 8 bases lying between them. The CDR3 sequence is CASGGYTDTQYF. The CDR3 DNA reads as TGTGCCAGCGGCGGGTACACAGATACGCAGTATTTT.

The rearrangement joins TRBV28 to TRBJ2-7; D remains unclear. CDR3 length: 11 amino acids. The V gene's germline CDR1 is MDHEN and CDR2 SYDVKM. Trimming removed 10 bases from V and 4 bases from J, with 11 bases in between. CDR3 in amino acids: CATVKEYEQYF. CDR3 coding DNA: TGTGCCACCGTAAAAGAGTACGAGCAGTACTTC.

This chain links TRBV5-1 with TRBJ2-7, with TRBD1 matching 10 bases. With 0 bases clipped from V and 3 bases from J, the junction kept 3 bases outside the gene matches. This CDR3 region has 15 residues. In germline, CDR1 is SGHRS, CDR2 YFSETQ. In DNA form, the CDR3 reads TGCGCCAGCAGCTTGGATGGGACAGGGGTCTACGAGCAGTACTTC. Protein: CASSLDGTGVYEQYF.

This chain joins TRBV4-2 and TRBJ2-7; a weak D match, TRBD2 (6 bases). Germline loops: CDR1 LGHNA, CDR2 YNFKEQ. V dropped 5 bases and J dropped 4 bases, with 15 bases sitting between them. The CDR3 contains 14 residues. The CDR3 nucleotides read TGTGCCAGCAGCTTCCAAGCGGGCGAGTACGAGCAGTACTTC. Protein: CASSFQAGEYEQYF.

The chain uses TRBV12-3 or TRBV12-4 and TRBJ1-1; D may be TRBD1 (5 bases). Trimming removed 7 bases from V and 11 bases from J, with 20 bases in between. The CDR3 is 13 amino acids. In nucleotides, the CDR3 is TGTGCCAGCACTTCACCCGGGCGGGGCTGGGCTTTCTTT. Protein sequence: CASTSPGRGWAFF.